Each of the 20 T cell receptor beta chains below was sequenced from the same sample in a study of T cells after posttransplantation cyclophosphamide. Cyclophosphamide on days +3 and +4 followed busulfan-fludarabine conditioning and a marrow graft. The protocol was immunoSEQ multiplex PCR, while the TCRdb copy is restricted to in-frame clones and leaves out a portion. The sample has 2,500 or so clones; roughly 85% are singletons. The sequencing used PBMCs, collected after allogeneic stem cell transplant with posttransplant cyclophosphamide. The receptors shown here come from a young adult male patient who received an allogeneic stem cell transplant from a related donor, was CMV-positive, and had acute GVHD only. Some T cells here may be from the graft donor.

The chain recombines TRBV6-1 with TRBJ1-6, with D unclear. The CDR3 runs to 17 residues. The germline CDR1 and CDR2 sequences are MNHNS and SASEGT. The ends were cut back, 1 base at V and 0 bases at J, with 10 bases in the middle. DNA of the CDR3: TGTGCCAGCAGTGAAGTAGGCGGAAGCTCCTATAATTCACCCCTCCACTTT. Translating it yields CASSEVGGSSYNSPLHF.

The chain combines TRBV12-5 with TRBJ1-2, with 7 nucleotides matching TRBD1. Looked up from germline, CDR1 is LGHNT and CDR2 is FRNRAP. This CDR3 spans 15 amino acids. With 7 bases clipped from V and 1 base from J, the junction kept 9 bases outside the gene matches. The CDR3 sequence is CASVGDSLINYGYTF. Here the CDR3 DNA reads TGTGCTAGTGTAGGGGACAGCCTCATTAACTATGGCTACACCTTC.

This rearrangement joins TRBV5-1 to TRBJ2-5; weak D call: TRBD1 (5 bases). V was clipped by 5 bases and J by 7 bases, with 18 bases between them. In germline, CDR1 is SGHRS, CDR2 YFSETQ. This CDR3 comprises 14 residues. Here the CDR3 DNA reads TGCGCCAGCAGGACAGACAACGGGCATGGGACCCAGTACTTC. This translates into CASRTDNGHGTQYF.

The chain carries TRBV4-3 and TRBJ1-4, with D possibly TRBD1 on 5 matching bases. V was clipped by 0 bases and J by 8 bases, with 16 bases between them. The CDR3 extends over 16 amino acids. The V gene's germline CDR1 is LGHNA and CDR2 YSLEER. Written as DNA, the CDR3 is TGCGCCAGCAGCCAAGAACTGGGGCAACGTGGCGAAAAACTGTTTTTT. Translating gives CASSQELGQRGEKLFF.

This clone was seen only once. The chain couples TRBV30 to TRBJ2-5; no firm D call. This CDR3 comprises 15 residues. V was pared by 2 bases and J by 5 bases, with 18 bases between. CDR1 is GTSNPN and CDR2 is SVGIG in the germline V gene (reference sequence). CDR3 residues: CAWSYESSIKETQYF. The CDR3 coding sequence is TGTGCCTGGAGTTATGAGAGTTCCATTAAGGAGACCCAGTACTTC. The full variable domain, completed using reference TRBV30 and TRBJ2-5, is SQTIHQWPATLVQPVGSPLSLECTVEGTSNPNLYWYRQAAGRGLQLLFYSVGIGQISSEVPQNLSASRPQDRQFILSSKKLLLSDSGFYLCAWSYESSIKETQYFGPGTRLLVL.

The chain couples TRBV5-4 to TRBJ1-3; TRBD1 is a possible D gene (6 bases). Germline V lookup: CDR1 SGHNT, CDR2 YYREEE (reference sequence). The CDR3 is 15 amino acids. V lost 4 bases and J lost 2, with 13 bases in between. CDR3 DNA sequence: TGTGCCAGCAGCGATTCAGGGGTTCCTGGAAACACCATATATTTT. It yields the protein CASSDSGVPGNTIYF.

The V and J genes are TRBV7-2 and TRBJ2-5, with a tentative D call TRBD1 (6 bases). Per the germline V gene, CDR1 is SGHTA and CDR2 is FQGNSA. The CDR3 is 14 residues long. V lost 2 bases to trimming and J lost 1 base, with 8 bases between them. The CDR3 sequence is CASSLLGAQETQYF. The CDR3, as DNA: TGTGCCAGCAGCTTACTGGGGGCCCAAGAGACCCAGTACTTC.

The chain joins TRBV2 to TRBJ2-5; D unresolved. The V gene's germline CDR1 is SNHLY and CDR2 FYNNEI. The CDR3 length is 13 residues. Trimming removed 3 bases from V and 3 bases from J, with 8 bases in between. The CDR3 DNA follows: TGTGCCAGCAGTGATCGGCAGGAAGAGACCCAGTACTTC. The encoded protein is CASSDRQEETQYF.

The V call is TRBV4-1, the J call TRBJ1-2; the match to TRBD1 covers 7 bases. The germline V gene has CDR1 MGHRA and CDR2 YSYEKL. The CDR3 has 16 amino acids. J was trimmed by 4 bases and V by 0 bases; bases with no gene match: 8. For the CDR3, the DNA is TGCGCCAGCAGCCAAGATCCGGGACAGCCCCTCTATGGCTACACCTTC. Translation: CASSQDPGQPLYGYTF.

The chain uses TRBV28 and TRBJ2-3; D is perhaps TRBD2 (5 bases). This CDR3 comprises 17 residues. Germline CDR1 reads MDHEN; CDR2 reads SYDVKM. Trimming took 7 bases from V and 4 from J, leaving 24 bases between them. The CDR3 bases are TGTGCCAGCACCCCGGAAGAGGGTTTAGTTTTGTCAGATACGCAGTATTTT. Translation gives CASTPEEGLVLSDTQYF.

This clone came up once. This chain links TRBV15 with TRBJ2-7, with D possibly being TRBD1 (6 bases). The V gene lost 0 bases and the J gene lost 4 bases, with 13 bases spanning the gap. CDR3 length: 15 amino acids. Germline CDR1 LNHNV, CDR2 YYDKDF (reference sequence). The CDR3 DNA reads as TGTGCCACCAGCAGAGATCCAGGGACATCTTACGAGCAGTACTTC. Translated, it gives CATSRDPGTSYEQYF.

This chain joins TRBV5-1 and TRBJ2-1; D uncertain. Deletions cut 2 bases from V and 8 bases from J, with 11 bases between. CDR3 length: 13 residues. The germline V gene encodes CDR1 SGHRS and CDR2 YFSETQ. This CDR3 is CASSFRAFDEQFF. CDR3 DNA sequence: TGCGCCAGCAGCTTCCGCGCGTTCGATGAGCAGTTCTTC.

The V gene is TRBV23-1, the J gene TRBJ2-7, with D tentatively TRBD1 (5 bases). Being an ORF, TRBV23-1 has a function that is uncertain. This CDR3 is 13 amino acids long. Deletions cut 2 bases from V and 3 bases from J, with 8 bases between. In DNA form, the CDR3 reads TGCGCCAGCAGTCAAAAGGGGATCTACGAGCAGTACTTC. The encoded protein is CASSQKGIYEQYF.

The chain recombines TRBV2 with TRBJ1-5; TRBD1 might be the D (5 bases). Germline assignment: CDR1 SNHLY and CDR2 FYNNEI. The CDR3 length is 15 residues. V lost 4 bases and J 0 bases, leaving 10 bases between the germline ends. The CDR3 DNA follows: TGTGCCAGCAGTGCAGGACAAACTAGCAATCAGCCCCAGCATTTT. It encodes CASSAGQTSNQPQHF.

The rearrangement joins TRBV7-9 to TRBJ2-7; a possible D gene is TRBD2 (5 bases). Trimming left V 5 bases short and J 2 bases short, with 19 bases between. Germline lookup yields CDR1 SEHNR and CDR2 FQNEAQ (reference sequence). The CDR3 is made up of 16 amino acids. The CDR3 nucleotides read TGTGCCAGCAGCCAGGAGGCCTCACCCGCCCCCTACGAGCAGTACTTC. This translates into CASSQEASPAPYEQYF.

Worth noting for this clone: Relative to the germline gene, one junction end is altered; a read error may explain this. The chain is built from TRBV29-1 and TRBJ1-2; TRBD1 agrees at 7 bases. This CDR3 comprises 12 residues. CDR1 SQVTM and CDR2 ANQGSEA come from the germline V gene. The CDR3 DNA reads as TGCAGCGTGGAAGACAGGGACTATGGCTACACCTTC. It codes for CSVEDRDYGYTF.

This chain uses TRBV7-9 with TRBJ1-2; TRBD1 agrees at 7 bases. The germline V gene has CDR1 SEHNR and CDR2 FQNEAQ (reference sequence). The CDR3 is made up of 15 amino acids. Trimming cost V 5 bases and J 4 bases; bases outside gene matches: 10. The CDR3: CASSDRGQSAYGYTF. The CDR3 DNA follows: TGTGCCAGCAGCGATAGGGGGCAGAGCGCCTATGGCTACACCTTC.

The genes are TRBV20-1 and TRBJ2-7, with D tentatively TRBD2 (6 bases). The germline V and J ends were trimmed by 5 bases and 4 bases, with 9 bases remaining between them. The CDR3 is 11 amino acids. Germline V gene sequence: CDR1 DFQATT, CDR2 SNEGSKA (reference sequence). CDR3 amino acids: CSASGTYEQYF. In nucleotides, the CDR3 is TGCAGTGCTTCCGGGACTTACGAGCAGTACTTC.

This sequence joins TRBV6-6 and TRBJ1-3; 8 bases are shared with TRBD1. The CDR3 totals 14 residues. V lost 5 bases to trimming and J lost 3 bases; unmatched junction nucleotides: 3. Germline-derived CDR1 and CDR2 are MNHNY and SVGAGI (reference sequence). CDR3 in DNA: TGTGCCAGCAGTCTGACAGGGGTTGGAAACACCATATATTTT. It is translated as CASSLTGVGNTIYF.

This clone was observed a single time. Other DNA sequences in the same sample also yield this CDR3. The chain combines TRBV12-2 with TRBJ1-6; the D call in the table, TRBD1, was not verified against the DNA. TRBV12-2 is described as a pseudogene. The CDR3 has 15 residues. The CDR3 is CASRLVGQGGSPLHF. The CDR3 nucleotides read TGTGCAAGTCGCTTAGTTGGACAAGGGGGATCCCCCCTCCACTTT.